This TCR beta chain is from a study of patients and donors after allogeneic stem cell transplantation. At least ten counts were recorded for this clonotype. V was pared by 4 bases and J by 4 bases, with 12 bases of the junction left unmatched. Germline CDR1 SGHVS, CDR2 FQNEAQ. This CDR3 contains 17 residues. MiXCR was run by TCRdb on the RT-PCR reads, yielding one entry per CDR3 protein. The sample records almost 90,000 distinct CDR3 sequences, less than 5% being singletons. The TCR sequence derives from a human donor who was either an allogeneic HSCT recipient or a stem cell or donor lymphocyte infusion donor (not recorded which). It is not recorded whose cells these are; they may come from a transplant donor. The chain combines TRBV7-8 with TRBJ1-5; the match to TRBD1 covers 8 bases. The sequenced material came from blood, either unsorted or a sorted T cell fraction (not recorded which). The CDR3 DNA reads TGTGCCAGCAGCTCACAAAGGACAGGGACCTTGAATCAGCCCCAGCATTTT. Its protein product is CASSSQRTGTLNQPQHF.